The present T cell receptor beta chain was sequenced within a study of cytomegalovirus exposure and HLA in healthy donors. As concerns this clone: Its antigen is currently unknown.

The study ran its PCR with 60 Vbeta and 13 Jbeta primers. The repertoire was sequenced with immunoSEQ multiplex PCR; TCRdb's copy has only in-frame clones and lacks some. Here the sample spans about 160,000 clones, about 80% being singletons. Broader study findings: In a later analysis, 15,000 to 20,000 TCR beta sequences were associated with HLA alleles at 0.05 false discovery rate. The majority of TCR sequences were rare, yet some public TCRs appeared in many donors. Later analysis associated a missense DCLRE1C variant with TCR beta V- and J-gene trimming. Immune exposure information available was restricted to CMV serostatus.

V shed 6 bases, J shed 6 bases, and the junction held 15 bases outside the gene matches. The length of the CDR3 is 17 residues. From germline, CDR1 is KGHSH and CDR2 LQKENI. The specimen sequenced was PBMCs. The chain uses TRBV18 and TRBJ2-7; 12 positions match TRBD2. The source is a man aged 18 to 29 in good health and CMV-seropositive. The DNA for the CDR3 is TGTGCCAGCTCCAAACTAGCGGGAGGTAGCCAGGCGGCCGAGCAGTACTTC. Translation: CASSKLAGGSQAAEQYF.